The clone carrying this T cell receptor beta chain has at least ten counts. As yet, its antigen is unknown. RNA was extracted from bulk tissue without any cell sorting. Between August and November 2014, newly diagnosed, chemotherapy-naive lung cancer patients underwent thoracic surgery in China. The data belong to a study of tumor and adjacent non-tumor tissue in lung cancer. Findings and caveats of the study: In normal lung, the top 100 clones were significantly more dominant than in tumor. Compared with tumor, normal lung showed significantly lower TCR diversity.

TCRbeta libraries were built with three rounds of nested PCR, modified from ARM-PCR. TCRdb fed the multiplex PCR reads into MiXCR, producing one record per CDR3 protein. This sample yields approximately 150,000 distinct CDR3 sequences, of which about 71% are seen a single time; about 20% belongs to the top ten. CDR1 is SQVTM, CDR2 ANQGSEA, per germline. The ends were cut back, 6 bases at V and 7 bases at J, with 16 bases in the middle. The CDR3 loop spans 13 amino acids. The TCR comes from a man between 60 and 75 years old with small cell lung cancer. The sample comprised lung tumor tissue. The J gene is TRBJ2-1, the V gene TRBV29-1, with D perhaps matching TRBD2 (6 bases). CDR3 in amino acids: CSVTSRGMNEQFF. DNA of the CDR3: TGCAGCGTAACTAGCCGGGGTATGAATGAGCAGTTCTTC.